The T cell receptor (beta chain) described here comes from a study of blood T cell repertoires in COVID-19. Study in general: Acute and convalescent COVID-19 samples came from the United States, Italy and Spain.

Trimming cost V 8 bases and J 3 bases, with 11 bases left between them. There are 13 residues in the CDR3. The germline CDR1 and CDR2 sequences are LGHDT and YNNKEL (reference sequence). Clones were read by immunoSEQ multiplex PCR, and TCRdb kept only the in-frame ones, dropping some. The repertoire holds about 260,000 clones, with about 80% as singletons. Participants' own reports of clinical history determined their cohort assignment. The sequence was collected from a young man with acute COVID-19. Input material: PBMCs or T cells enriched from blood (not recorded which). V is TRBV3-1 (or the pseudogene TRBV3-2) and J is TRBJ1-3; no clear D gene. CDR3 nucleotides: TGTGCCAGCGGGCCTCGGGATGGAAACACCATATATTTT. Amino acid sequence: CASGPRDGNTIYF.